This entry lists 23 T cell receptor beta chains sequenced from one sample in a study of blood T cells in healthy people across ages. The authors ran a second PCR of 7 to 11 cycles using a sample-barcoded 5' primer and a J-beta primer mix. TCRdb fed the 5' RACE reads into MiXCR, producing one record per CDR3 protein. The sample includes about 930,000 distinct CDR3 sequences, just under 30% of them seen just once. A further study also used this sample, focusing on T cells of mothers and their children.

The sample was blood. The receptors were gathered from a woman in her thirties or forties in good health.

V gene TRBV29-1 combines with J gene TRBJ2-3, with D tentatively TRBD1 (5 bases). Germline V gives CDR1 SQVTM, CDR2 ANQGSEA. V lost 5 bases, J lost 0 bases, and 18 bases lay in between. This CDR3 contains 16 residues. The chain's CDR3 is CSVPGSGARSTDTQYF. For the CDR3, the DNA is TGCAGCGTTCCAGGGTCTGGGGCACGGAGCACAGATACGCAGTATTTT.

This clonotype was seen many times. The chain carries TRBV7-6 and TRBJ2-7; D is perhaps TRBD1 or TRBD2 (6 bases each). This CDR3 has 18 residues. Germline CDR1 reads SGHVS; CDR2 reads FNYEAQ. Trimming removed 4 bases at V and 3 bases at J, with 25 bases between. The CDR3 bases are TGTGCCAGCAGCTACAAGGTCCCCGACGGGGGCGGATACTACGAGCAGTACTTC. Amino acid sequence: CASSYKVPDGGGYYEQYF. Together with reference TRBV7-6 and TRBJ2-7, the CDR3 gives the full variable domain: GAGVSQSPRYKVTKRGQDVALRCDPISGHVSLYWYRQALGQGPEFLTYFNYEAQQDKSGLPNDRFSAERPEGSISTLTIQRTEQRDSAMYRCASSYKVPDGGGYYEQYFGPGTRLTVT.

This chain uses TRBV4-3 with TRBJ2-2; D possibly uses TRBD1 or TRBD2 (6 bases each). Trimming cost V 0 bases and J 1 base, with 12 bases left between them. The CDR3 is 17 residues long. CDR1 is LGHNA and CDR2 is YSLEER in the germline V gene. The CDR3 is CASSQDRGGLNTGELFF. The CDR3 nucleotides are TGCGCCAGCAGCCAAGATAGAGGGGGGCTGAACACCGGGGAGCTGTTTTTT.

The V call is TRBV5-5, the J call TRBJ2-5, with TRBD2 as a possible D gene (5 bases). In germline, CDR1 is SGHKS, CDR2 YYEKEE (reference sequence). V was clipped by 2 bases and J by 5 bases, with 13 bases between them. The CDR3 runs 14 residues. CDR3 in DNA: TGTGCCAGCAGCTTACGGGGTAGGGAGGAGACCCAGTACTTC. This translates into CASSLRGREETQYF.

This sequence joins TRBV3-1 and TRBJ2-3; 8 positions agree with TRBD2. The length of the CDR3 is 14 residues. Germline CDR1 LGHDT, CDR2 YNNKEL (reference sequence). J gave up 7 bases and V 7 bases, and 10 bases lay outside the gene matches. The CDR3 nucleotides are TGTGCCAGCAAGGCTAGCGGGTGGTACCATACGCAGTATTTT. It is translated as CASKASGWYHTQYF.

This clonotype was counted ten times or more. The V gene is TRBV4-1, the J gene TRBJ2-3; D possibly corresponds to TRBD2 (6 bases). V was pared by 0 bases and J by 4 bases, with 17 bases between. Germline CDR1 MGHRA, CDR2 YSYEKL. The CDR3 is 17 amino acids. CDR3 coding DNA: TGCGCCAGCAGCCAAGATCGGCGCGTCCGGAGGGCAGATACGCAGTATTTT. Amino acids: CASSQDRRVRRADTQYF.

V is TRBV5-1 and J is TRBJ2-3; 7 nucleotides agree with TRBD1. CDR1 and CDR2 from the germline V gene are SGHRS and YFSETQ. The CDR3 length is 15 residues. The V segment lost 0 bases and the J segment 4 bases; nucleotides outside the gene matches: 5. CDR3 in amino acids: CASSLEGADADTQYF. The CDR3 DNA sequence: TGCGCCAGCAGCTTGGAGGGGGCGGATGCAGATACGCAGTATTTT.

This clonotype has more than one count but fewer than ten. The chain is built from TRBV29-1 and TRBJ2-1, with D possibly being TRBD1 (6 bases). Trimming cost V 2 bases and J 13 bases, with 15 bases left between them. The CDR3 totals 12 residues. Germline assignment: CDR1 SQVTM and CDR2 ANQGSEA. CDR3 protein: CSVERETGTQFF. The CDR3, as DNA: TGCAGCGTTGAAAGAGAGACAGGAACCCAGTTCTTC.

The chain couples TRBV20-1 to TRBJ1-2; 7 bases agree with TRBD1. J was trimmed by 6 bases and V by 6 bases; bases with no gene match: 13. Germline loops: CDR1 DFQATT, CDR2 SNEGSKA (reference sequence). The CDR3 length is 14 residues. This chain's CDR3 is CSAKGQSRTHGYTF. CDR3 DNA sequence: TGCAGTGCGAAGGGACAGTCAAGAACGCATGGCTACACCTTC.

The rearrangement uses TRBV4-3 and TRBJ2-4; a weak D match, TRBD2 (5 bases). Germline V gives CDR1 LGHNA, CDR2 YSLEER. This CDR3 has 14 amino acids. Trimming removed 0 bases at V and 5 bases at J, with 8 bases between. CDR3 bases: TGCGCCAGCAGCCAAGATCAGGAGGAAAACATTCAGTACTTC. It yields the protein CASSQDQEENIQYF.

This clonotype has a count of ten or more. The chain uses TRBV6-1 and TRBJ2-7; 7 nucleotides line up with TRBD1. The junction had 6 bases not matched to a gene; V was cut back by 4 bases and J by 3 bases. The CDR3 sequence is 14 residues long. The V gene's germline CDR1 is MNHNS and CDR2 SASEGT. The DNA of the CDR3 is TGTGCCAGCAGTGGGGGACAGAGATACTACGAGCAGTACTTC. Amino acid sequence: CASSGGQRYYEQYF.

This clonotype was seen many times. This chain uses TRBV29-1 with TRBJ1-5; the D is unclear. In germline, CDR1 is SQVTM, CDR2 ANQGSEA. This CDR3 spans 13 amino acids. V lost 6 bases and J 0 bases, leaving 9 bases between the germline ends. The CDR3 sequence: CSVSETSNQPQHF. For the CDR3, the DNA is TGCAGCGTCTCGGAGACTAGCAATCAGCCCCAGCATTTT.

This clonotype was seen a handful of times. The chain uses TRBV4-2 and TRBJ1-2, with a possible D match to TRBD1 (5 bases). Trimming shortened V by 0 bases and J by 4 bases, and 12 bases separated the two germline ends. The CDR3 runs 15 residues. The V gene's germline CDR1 is LGHNA and CDR2 YNFKEQ. CDR3 protein: CASSQDTQGGYGYTF. CDR3 bases: TGTGCCAGCAGCCAAGATACGCAGGGCGGCTATGGCTACACCTTC.

This clonotype was found a few times. The chain uses TRBV19 and TRBJ2-4; a weak D match, TRBD1 (6 bases). Germline CDR1 LNHDA, CDR2 SQIVND (reference sequence). The CDR3 has 16 amino acids. V was pared by 5 bases and J by 0 bases, with 14 bases between. CDR3: CASSPSTGRAKNIQYF. CDR3 bases: TGTGCCAGTAGTCCTTCCACAGGGAGAGCCAAAAACATTCAGTACTTC.

As to this clonotype: A much more abundant neighbour one base away suggests this may be a read error. The chain combines TRBV15 with TRBJ2-7; TRBD1 might be the D (5 bases). The CDR3 loop spans 14 amino acids. Per germline, CDR1 LNHNV and CDR2 YYDKDF (reference sequence). CDR3 amino acids: CTTSKQAYSYEQYF. Here the CDR3 DNA reads TGTACCACCAGCAAACAGGCCTACTCCTACGAGCAGTACTTC.

This clonotype turned up a few times. The chain is built from TRBV29-1 and TRBJ2-5; D gene ambiguous. V was clipped by 6 bases and J by 4 bases, with 12 bases between them. From germline, CDR1 is SQVTM and CDR2 ANQGSEA. There are 12 residues in the CDR3. This chain's CDR3 is CSVTRGPETQYF. In DNA form, the CDR3 reads TGCAGCGTAACCCGAGGACCAGAGACCCAGTACTTC. The full variable domain, with the rest looked up from reference TRBV29-1 and TRBJ2-5, is SAVISQKPSRDICQRGTSLTIQCQVDSQVTMMFWYRQQPGQSLTLIATANQGSEATYESGFVIDKFPISRPNLTFSTLTVSNMSPEDSSIYLCSVTRGPETQYFGPGTRLLVL.

The rearrangement uses TRBV15 and TRBJ1-2; D is possibly TRBD1 (5 bases). CDR3 length: 14 amino acids. V was clipped by 3 bases and J by 4 bases, with 12 bases between them. Looked up from germline, CDR1 is LNHNV and CDR2 is YYDKDF (reference sequence). This chain's CDR3 is CATSRAGGGYGYTF. CDR3 bases: TGTGCCACCAGCAGGGCCGGGGGAGGCTATGGCTACACCTTC.

The chain joins TRBV20-1 to TRBJ1-1; tentatively, D is TRBD1 (5 bases). Germline V gene lookup returns CDR1 DFQATT and CDR2 SNEGSKA (reference sequence). With 6 bases removed from V and 4 bases from J, the gap between germline ends came to 15 bases. This CDR3 has 13 amino acids. CDR3 in amino acids: CSASRGAGTEAFF. The CDR3 DNA reads as TGCAGTGCCTCTAGGGGTGCGGGCACTGAAGCTTTCTTT.

This clonotype was seen repeatedly, ten times or more. V usage is TRBV7-2 and J usage is TRBJ2-7, with 7 bases that match TRBD1. With 4 bases clipped from V and 3 bases from J, the junction kept 0 bases outside the gene matches. CDR1 and CDR2 (germline): SGHTA, FQGNSA. The CDR3 loop spans 12 amino acids. CDR3 region: CASSWDSYEQYF. The CDR3 DNA reads TGTGCCAGCAGCTGGGACAGCTACGAGCAGTACTTC.

The genes are TRBV28 and TRBJ2-1; 8 positions agree with TRBD1. V dropped 5 bases and J dropped 4; count of bases not matched to a gene: 13. This CDR3 region has 17 residues. Germline V lookup: CDR1 MDHEN, CDR2 SYDVKM. CDR3 DNA sequence: TGTGCCAGCAGTCTAGGTGGAACAGGGGGTGCTTACAATGAGCAGTTCTTC. It encodes CASSLGGTGGAYNEQFF.

This clonotype occurred a few times. The rearrangement links TRBV6-5 to TRBJ2-6; 12 nucleotides align to TRBD2. Germline trimming cut 2 bases from V and 3 bases from J; bases unmatched to any gene: 8. Germline assignment: CDR1 MNHEY and CDR2 SVGAGI. This CDR3 has 19 residues. The CDR3 DNA reads as TGTGCCAGCAGTTACAGACTAGCGGGGGTCACTGGTGGGGCCAACGTCCTGACTTTC. This gives the protein CASSYRLAGVTGGANVLTF.

As concerns this clonotype: This may stem from a read error, because a much larger clone lies one nucleotide away. The chain recombines TRBV29-1 with TRBJ1-1; 7 bases agree with TRBD1. CDR3 length: 11 amino acids. The germline gives CDR1 SQVTM, CDR2 ANQGSEA. Trimming removed 8 bases from V and 9 bases from J; junction bases left unmatched: 9. CDR3 amino acids: CSTLRGSKAFF. The CDR3 coding sequence is TGCAGCACCCTCAGGGGGAGTAAAGCTTTCTTT. The whole variable domain, remainder taken from reference TRBV29-1 and TRBJ1-1, is SAVISQKPSRDICQRGTSLTIQCQVDSQVTMMFWYRQQPGQSLTLIATANQGSEATYESGFVIDKFPISRPNLTFSTLTVSNMSPEDSSIYLCSTLRGSKAFFGQGTRLTVV.

This clonotype was detected many times. In nucleotides, the CDR3 is TGTGCCAGCAGCCCCACGACAGGGAGACTTGACAATGAGCAGTTCTTC. Its protein product is CASSPTTGRLDNEQFF. The genes are TRBV6-5 and TRBJ2-1; TRBD1 agrees at 7 bases. Germline V CDR1 and CDR2: MNHEY, SVGAGI. V gave up 6 bases and J gave up 5 bases; unmatched junction bases: 13. The CDR3 is 16 amino acids.